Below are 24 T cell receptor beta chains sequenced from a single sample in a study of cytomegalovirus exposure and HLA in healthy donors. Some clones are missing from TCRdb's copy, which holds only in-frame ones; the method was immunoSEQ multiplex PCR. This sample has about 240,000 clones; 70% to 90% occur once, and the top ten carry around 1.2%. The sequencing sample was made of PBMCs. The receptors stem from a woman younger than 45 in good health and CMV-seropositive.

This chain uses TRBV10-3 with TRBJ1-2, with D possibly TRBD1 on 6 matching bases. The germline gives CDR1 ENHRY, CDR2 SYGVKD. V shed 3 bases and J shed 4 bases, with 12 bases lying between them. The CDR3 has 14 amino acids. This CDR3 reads CAISDTGLGYGYTF. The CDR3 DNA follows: TGTGCCATCAGTGATACAGGGTTAGGCTATGGCTACACCTTC.

CDR3 sequence: CASSDEGSYGYTF. The CDR3, as DNA: TGCGCCAGCAGTGATGAGGGATCCTATGGCTACACCTTC. This rearrangement joins TRBV10-2 to TRBJ1-2; D is undetermined. V was clipped by 3 bases and J by 4 bases, with 9 bases between them. Germline values: CDR1 WSHSY, CDR2 SAAADI. The CDR3 runs to 13 residues.

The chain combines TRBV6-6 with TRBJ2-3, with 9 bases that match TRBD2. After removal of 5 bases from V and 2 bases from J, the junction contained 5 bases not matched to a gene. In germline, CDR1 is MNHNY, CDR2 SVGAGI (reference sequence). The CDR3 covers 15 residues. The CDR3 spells CASSTLAGATDTQYF. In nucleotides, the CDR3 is TGTGCCAGCAGTACACTAGCGGGCGCCACAGATACGCAGTATTTT.

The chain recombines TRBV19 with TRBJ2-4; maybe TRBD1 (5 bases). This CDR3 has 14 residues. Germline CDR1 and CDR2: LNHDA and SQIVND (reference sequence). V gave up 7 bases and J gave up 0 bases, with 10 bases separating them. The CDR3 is CASMSGIAKNIQYF. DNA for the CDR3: TGTGCCAGTATGTCAGGGATAGCCAAAAACATTCAGTACTTC.

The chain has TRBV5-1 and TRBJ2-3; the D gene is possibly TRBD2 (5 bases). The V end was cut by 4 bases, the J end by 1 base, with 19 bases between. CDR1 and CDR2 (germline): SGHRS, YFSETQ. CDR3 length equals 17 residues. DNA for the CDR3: TGCGCCAGCAGCCCGGGGATTAGGGTTGGGGGCACAGATACGCAGTATTTT. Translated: CASSPGIRVGGTDTQYF.

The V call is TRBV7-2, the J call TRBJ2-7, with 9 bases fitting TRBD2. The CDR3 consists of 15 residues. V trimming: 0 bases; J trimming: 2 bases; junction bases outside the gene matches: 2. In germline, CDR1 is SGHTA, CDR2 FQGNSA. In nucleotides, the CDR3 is TGTGCCAGCAGCTTAGCGTCTAGCGGGACCTACGAGCAGTACTTC. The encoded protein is CASSLASSGTYEQYF.

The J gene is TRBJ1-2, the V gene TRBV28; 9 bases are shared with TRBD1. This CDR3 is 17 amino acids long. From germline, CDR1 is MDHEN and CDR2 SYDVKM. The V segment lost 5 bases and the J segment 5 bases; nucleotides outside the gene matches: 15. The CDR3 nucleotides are TGTGCCAGCAGTCCCCACCGGACCGGGACAGGGAGGTATGGCTACACCTTC. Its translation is CASSPHRTGTGRYGYTF.

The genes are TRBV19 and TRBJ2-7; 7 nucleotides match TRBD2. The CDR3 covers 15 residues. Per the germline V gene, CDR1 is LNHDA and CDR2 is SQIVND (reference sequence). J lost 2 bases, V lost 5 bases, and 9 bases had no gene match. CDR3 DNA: TGTGCCAGTAGTGCCTCAAGCGGGACTACCTACGAGCAGTACTTC. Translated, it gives CASSASSGTTYEQYF.

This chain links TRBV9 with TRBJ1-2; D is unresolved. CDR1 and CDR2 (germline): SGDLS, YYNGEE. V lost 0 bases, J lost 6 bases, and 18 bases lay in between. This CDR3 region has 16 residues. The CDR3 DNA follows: TGTGCCAGCAGCGTAGACGGGTTTCCGGGGTTGAATGGCTACACCTTC. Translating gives CASSVDGFPGLNGYTF.

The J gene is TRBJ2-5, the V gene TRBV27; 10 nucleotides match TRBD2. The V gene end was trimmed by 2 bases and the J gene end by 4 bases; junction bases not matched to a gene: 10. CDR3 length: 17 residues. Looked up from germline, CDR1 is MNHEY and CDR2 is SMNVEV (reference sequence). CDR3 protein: CASSLEASGRILETQYF. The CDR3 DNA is TGTGCCAGCAGTTTAGAGGCTAGCGGGAGAATTTTAGAGACCCAGTACTTC.

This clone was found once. CDR3 coding DNA: TGCGCCAGCCGGGACAGGGAGGGATATACGCAGTATTTT. Translating gives CASRDREGYTQYF. The chain is built from TRBV5-1 and TRBJ2-3, with 9 bases fitting TRBD1. Per germline, CDR1 SGHRS and CDR2 YFSETQ. V lost 7 bases to trimming and J lost 7 bases; unmatched junction nucleotides: 7. The CDR3 is made up of 13 amino acids.

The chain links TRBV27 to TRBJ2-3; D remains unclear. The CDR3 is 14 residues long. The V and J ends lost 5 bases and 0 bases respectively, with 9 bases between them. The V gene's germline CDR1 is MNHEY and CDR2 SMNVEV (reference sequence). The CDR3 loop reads CASSPGTSTDTQYF. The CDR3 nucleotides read TGTGCCAGCAGTCCGGGTACTAGCACAGATACGCAGTATTTT.

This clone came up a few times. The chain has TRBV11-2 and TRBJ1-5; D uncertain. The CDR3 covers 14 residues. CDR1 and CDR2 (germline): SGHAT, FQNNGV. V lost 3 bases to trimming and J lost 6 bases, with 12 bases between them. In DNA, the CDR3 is TGTGCCAGCAGCTTCGGCGGGGAGACTCAGCCCCAGCATTTT. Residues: CASSFGGETQPQHF.

DNA of the CDR3: TGTGCCAGCAGTTACCCCGGACTAGCGGGAGGCGAGCAGTACTTC. Encoded protein: CASSYPGLAGGEQYF. This rearrangement joins TRBV11-3 to TRBJ2-7, with 14 bases aligning to TRBD2. Germline V gene lookup returns CDR1 SGHNT and CDR2 YENEEA. There are 15 residues in the CDR3. V lost 6 bases and J lost 6; bases outside the gene matches: 7. Complete variable domain (other parts from reference TRBV11-3 and TRBJ2-7): EAGVVQSPRYKIIEKKQPVAFWCNPISGHNTLYWYLQNLGQGPELLIRYENEEAVDDSQLPKDRFSAERLKGVDSTLKIQPAELGDSAVYLCASSYPGLAGGEQYFGPGTRLTVT.

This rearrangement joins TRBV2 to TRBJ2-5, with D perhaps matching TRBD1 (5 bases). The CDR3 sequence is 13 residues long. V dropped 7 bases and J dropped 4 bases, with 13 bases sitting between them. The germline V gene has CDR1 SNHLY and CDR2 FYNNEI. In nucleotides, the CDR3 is TGTGCCAGCAAAGGCTCCAGGGCAGAGACCCAGTACTTC. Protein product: CASKGSRAETQYF.

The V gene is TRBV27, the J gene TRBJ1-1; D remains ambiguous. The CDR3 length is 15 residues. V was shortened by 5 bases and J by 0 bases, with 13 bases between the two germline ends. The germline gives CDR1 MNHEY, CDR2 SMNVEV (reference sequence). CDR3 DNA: TGTGCCAGCAGTCCCGGCGCGGGTATGAACACTGAAGCTTTCTTT. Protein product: CASSPGAGMNTEAFF.

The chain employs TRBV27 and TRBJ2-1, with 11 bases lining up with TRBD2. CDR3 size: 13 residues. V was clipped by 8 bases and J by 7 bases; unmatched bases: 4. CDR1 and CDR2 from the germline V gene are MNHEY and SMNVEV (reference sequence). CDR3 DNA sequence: TGTGCCAGCTGGGTAGCGGGGGGGAATGAGCAGTTCTTC. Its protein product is CASWVAGGNEQFF.

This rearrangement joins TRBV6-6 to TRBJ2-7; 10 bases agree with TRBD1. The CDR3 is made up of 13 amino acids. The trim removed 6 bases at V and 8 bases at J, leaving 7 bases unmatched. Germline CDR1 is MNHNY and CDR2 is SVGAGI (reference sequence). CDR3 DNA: TGTGCCAGCAGCCTACCGGGACAGGGGCAGCAGTACTTC. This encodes CASSLPGQGQQYF.

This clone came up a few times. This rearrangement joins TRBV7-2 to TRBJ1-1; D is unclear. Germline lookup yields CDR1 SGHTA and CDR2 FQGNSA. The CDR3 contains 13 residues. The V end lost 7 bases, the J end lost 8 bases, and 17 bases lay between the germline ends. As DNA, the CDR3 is TGTGCCAGCACTCTAACCCGAGGTAGCGAAGCTTTCTTT. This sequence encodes CASTLTRGSEAFF.

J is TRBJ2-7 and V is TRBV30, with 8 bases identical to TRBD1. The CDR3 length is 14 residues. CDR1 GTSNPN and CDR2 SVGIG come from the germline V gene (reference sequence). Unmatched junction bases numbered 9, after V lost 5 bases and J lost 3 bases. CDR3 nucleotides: TGTGCCTGGGCAACCGGGACAGGAGACTACGAGCAGTACTTC. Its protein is CAWATGTGDYEQYF.

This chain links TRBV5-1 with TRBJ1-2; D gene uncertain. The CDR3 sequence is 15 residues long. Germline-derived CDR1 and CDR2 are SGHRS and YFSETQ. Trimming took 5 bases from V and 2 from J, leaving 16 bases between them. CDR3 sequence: CASSRGQNVNYGYTF. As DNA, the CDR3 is TGCGCCAGCAGTCGAGGGCAGAACGTCAACTATGGCTACACCTTC.

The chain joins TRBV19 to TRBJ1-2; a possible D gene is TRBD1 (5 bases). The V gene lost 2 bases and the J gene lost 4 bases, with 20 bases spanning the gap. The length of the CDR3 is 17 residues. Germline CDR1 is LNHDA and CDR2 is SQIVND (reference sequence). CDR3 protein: CASSILSVGGPLYGYTF. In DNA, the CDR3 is TGTGCCAGTAGTATACTTTCGGTCGGGGGTCCCCTCTATGGCTACACCTTC. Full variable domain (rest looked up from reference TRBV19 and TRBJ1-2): DGGITQSPKYLFRKEGQNVTLSCEQNLNHDAMYWYRQDPGQGLRLIYYSQIVNDFQKGDIAEGYSVSREKKESFPLTVTSAQKNPTAFYLCASSILSVGGPLYGYTFGSGTRLTVV.

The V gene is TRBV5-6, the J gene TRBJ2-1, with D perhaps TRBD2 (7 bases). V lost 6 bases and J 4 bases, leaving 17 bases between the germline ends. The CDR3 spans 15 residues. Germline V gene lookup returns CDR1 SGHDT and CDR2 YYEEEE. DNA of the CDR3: TGTGCCAGCACCTCCCGAGGGGGGGCTTACAATGAGCAGTTCTTC. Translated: CASTSRGGAYNEQFF.

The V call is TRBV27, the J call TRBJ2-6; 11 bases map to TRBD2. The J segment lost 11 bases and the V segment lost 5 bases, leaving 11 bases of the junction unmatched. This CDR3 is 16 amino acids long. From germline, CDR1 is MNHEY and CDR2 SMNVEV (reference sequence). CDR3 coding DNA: TGTGCCAGCAGTCCCTACCCTAGCGGGAGGCTCTACGTCCTGACTTTC. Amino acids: CASSPYPSGRLYVLTF.